The sequence of this TCR beta chain was determined in a study of blood T cell repertoires in COVID-19. Across the whole study: Some COVID-19 samples were acute and others convalescent; all came from the United States, Italy and Spain.

This clone was counted a few times. Sequenced by immunoSEQ multiplex PCR; TCRdb stores in-frame clones only, minus some. The sample consists of approximately 110,000 clones, approximately 89% of them appearing once. The sequence derives from a middle-aged man with acute or convalescent COVID-19. Sequenced input: peripheral blood.

CDR3: CASSFFENSPLHF. As DNA, the CDR3 is TGTGCCAGCAGTTTTTTCGAGAATTCACCCCTCCACTTT. The V gene is TRBV12-3 or TRBV12-4, the J gene TRBJ1-6; D not certain. The CDR3 loop spans 13 amino acids. V lost 3 bases and J lost 7, with 7 bases in between.